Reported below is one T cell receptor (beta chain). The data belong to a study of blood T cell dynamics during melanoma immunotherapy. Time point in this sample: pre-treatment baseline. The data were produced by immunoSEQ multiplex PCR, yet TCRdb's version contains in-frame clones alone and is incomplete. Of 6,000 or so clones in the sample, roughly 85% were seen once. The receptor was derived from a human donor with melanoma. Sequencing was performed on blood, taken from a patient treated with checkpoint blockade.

In nucleotides, the CDR3 is TGCGCCAGCAGCTTGGAGGGTATAGATTCACCCCTCCACTTT. This sequence encodes CASSLEGIDSPLHF. The chain joins TRBV5-1 to TRBJ1-6; no definite D call. V dropped 0 bases and J dropped 8 bases, with 9 bases sitting between them. Per the germline V gene, CDR1 is SGHRS and CDR2 is YFSETQ. This CDR3 comprises 14 residues.